This TCR beta chain stems from a study of graft-versus-host responses after intestinal transplantation. In the study overall: Multivisceral, liver-intestinal, or isolated intestinal grafts were transplanted into recipients. The whole recipient group had anti-thymocyte globulin induction followed by tacrolimus and steroids for roughly three years.

To release intraepithelial and lamina propria lymphocytes, the graft tissue was processed. Profiled with immunoSEQ multiplex PCR; TCRdb holds only in-frame clones, not every one. The sample records 15,000 to 20,000 clones, approximately 80% being singletons. The ends were cut back, 5 bases at V and 5 bases at J, with 15 bases in the middle. Germline assignment: CDR1 SGHTA and CDR2 FQGNSA. The CDR3 has 14 residues. The chain links TRBV7-2 to TRBJ2-5; tentative D call: TRBD2 (7 bases). The input for sequencing was ileum tissue, taken approximately 83 weeks after intestinal transplantation. This clonotype was obtained from a human patient who received an intestinal transplant, so some T cells may come from the graft donor. DNA of the CDR3: TGTGCCAGCAGCAAGAGGGGGGGCCGGGAGACCCAGTACTTC. Translated: CASSKRGGRETQYF.